Following are 5 T cell receptor beta chains from one sample sequenced in a study of control samples from healthy donors and cancer patients. Sequencing was performed with immunoSEQ multiplex PCR; in TCRdb, only in-frame clones are kept and a portion is missing. The sample consists of about 160,000 clones, over 85% of them appearing once. The sample taken for sequencing was blood. The receptors originated from a man under 40 in good health.

The chain is built from TRBV19 and TRBJ1-2, with D possibly being TRBD1 (5 bases). The V end was cut by 0 bases, the J end by 3 bases, with 11 bases between. The germline gives CDR1 LNHDA, CDR2 SQIVND (reference sequence). The CDR3 has 15 residues. CDR3 amino acids: CASSIDNNRHYGYTF. Written as DNA, the CDR3 is TGTGCCAGTAGTATAGATAACAACAGGCACTATGGCTACACCTTC.

V and J are TRBV19 and TRBJ2-1; D not certain. Trimming removed 2 bases at V and 7 bases at J, with 18 bases between. Looked up from germline, CDR1 is LNHDA and CDR2 is SQIVND (reference sequence). This CDR3 region has 16 residues. DNA for the CDR3: TGTGCCAGTAGTATACGTGGTAGCCCTACTTTAAATGAGCAGTTCTTC. Translated, it gives CASSIRGSPTLNEQFF.

The genes are TRBV21-1 and TRBJ1-1; TRBD1, the table's D call, was not compared with the DNA. TRBV21-1 is listed as a pseudogene. This CDR3 comprises 15 residues. For the CDR3, the DNA is TGTGCCAGCAGCATGAAAAGGGGGAGCAACACTGAAGCTTTCTTT. Amino acid sequence: CASSMKRGSNTEAFF.

The CDR3 loop reads CASSDGPGTGLLEQYF. CDR3 DNA sequence: TGTGCCAGCAGCGACGGCCCCGGGACAGGGTTGCTTGAGCAGTACTTC. The chain combines TRBV5-6 with TRBJ2-7; 9 bases are a match to TRBD1. CDR1 and CDR2 from the germline V gene are SGHDT and YYEEEE. V was clipped by 4 bases and J by 7 bases; unmatched bases: 15. The CDR3 extends over 16 amino acids.

This rearrangement joins TRBV9 to TRBJ1-1; TRBD1 aligns across 10 bases. The CDR3 sequence is 16 residues long. Per germline, CDR1 SGDLS and CDR2 YYNGEE. V gave up 6 bases and J gave up 4 bases; unmatched junction bases: 12. The CDR3 loop reads CASTLGTGVVPTEAFF. In nucleotides, the CDR3 is TGTGCCAGCACCCTAGGGACAGGGGTTGTACCCACTGAAGCTTTCTTT. Full variable domain (missing parts from reference TRBV9 and TRBJ1-1): DSGVTQTPKHLITATGQRVTLRCSPRSGDLSVYWYQQSLDQGLQFLIQYYNGEERAKGNILERFSAQQFPDLHSELNLSSLELGDSALYFCASTLGTGVVPTEAFFGQGTRLTVV.